This T cell receptor beta chain derives from a study of blood T cell repertoires in COVID-19. At the level of the study: The origin of the acute and convalescent COVID-19 samples was the United States, Italy and Spain.

How the authors handled the data: Amplifying reference gene primers gave estimates of nucleated cell counts. Profiling relied on immunoSEQ multiplex PCR, and the TCRdb table lists in-frame clones only, not all of them. Clone size and V and J calls were adopted from that table, with D and trimming inferred from the DNA. The sample contains approximately 190,000 clones, about 88% of which appear only once. CDR3 size: 17 residues. With 3 bases clipped from V and 1 base from J, the junction kept 2 bases outside the gene matches. CDR1 and CDR2 from the germline V gene are SGHTA and FQGNSA. The sequenced sample was peripheral blood. V gene TRBV7-2 combines with J gene TRBJ2-2; TRBD2 matches 13 bases. This receptor was taken from a man between 35 and 55 years old with active or convalescent COVID-19. CDR3 nucleotides: TGTGCCAGCAGCTTCAGGACTAGCGGGAGGAACACCGGGGAGCTGTTTTTT. Amino acids: CASSFRTSGRNTGELFF.